These 2 T cell receptor beta chains came from one sample sequenced in a study of blood T cell repertoires in COVID-19. Profiling relied on immunoSEQ multiplex PCR, and the TCRdb table lists in-frame clones only, not all of them. The sample includes about 200,000 clones, 81% of them seen just once. Sample: PBMCs or T cells enriched from blood (not recorded which). The origin of the receptors is a woman in her forties or fifties with acute COVID-19.

This chain joins TRBV5-4 and TRBJ1-1; 7 bases are shared with TRBD1. The trim removed 3 bases at V and 2 bases at J, leaving 4 bases unmatched. Germline CDR1 SGHNT, CDR2 YYREEE (reference sequence). The CDR3 is 14 amino acids. The CDR3 DNA sequence: TGTGCCAGCAGCTCCCGGGACAGAAACACTGAAGCTTTCTTT. Translated, it gives CASSSRDRNTEAFF.

The CDR3 spells CSVHKQGTGTEAFF. The CDR3 coding sequence is TGCAGCGTTCACAAACAGGGGACAGGCACTGAAGCTTTCTTT. The rearrangement uses TRBV29-1 and TRBJ1-1; 8 bases fit TRBD1. The CDR3 loop spans 14 amino acids. From germline, CDR1 is SQVTM and CDR2 ANQGSEA. V was pared by 5 bases and J by 4 bases, with 9 bases of the junction left unmatched. The whole variable domain, remainder taken from reference TRBV29-1 and TRBJ1-1, is SAVISQKPSRDICQRGTSLTIQCQVDSQVTMMFWYRQQPGQSLTLIATANQGSEATYESGFVIDKFPISRPNLTFSTLTVSNMSPEDSSIYLCSVHKQGTGTEAFFGQGTRLTVV.